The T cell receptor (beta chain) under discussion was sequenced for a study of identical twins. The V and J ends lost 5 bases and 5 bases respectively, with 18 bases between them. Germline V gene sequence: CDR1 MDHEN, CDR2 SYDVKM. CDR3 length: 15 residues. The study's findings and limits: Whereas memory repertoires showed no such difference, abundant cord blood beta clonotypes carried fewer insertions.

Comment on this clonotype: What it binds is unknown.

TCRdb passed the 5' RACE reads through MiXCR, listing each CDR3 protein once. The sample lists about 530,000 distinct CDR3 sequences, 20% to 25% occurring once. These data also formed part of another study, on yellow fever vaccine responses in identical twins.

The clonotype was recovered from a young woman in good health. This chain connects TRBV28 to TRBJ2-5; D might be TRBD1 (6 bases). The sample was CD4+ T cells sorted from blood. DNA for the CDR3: TGTGCCAGCAGTCCCCGCCGAACAGGGTCGGAGACCCAGTACTTC. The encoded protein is CASSPRRTGSETQYF.